These T cell receptor beta chains were read from a single sample in a study of shared clonotypes between healthy human individuals. The table came from immunoSEQ multiplex PCR; TCRdb's copy has only in-frame clones and leaves some out. The sample yields under 2,500,000 clones, around 95% seen once. Specimen: naive CD4+ T cells sorted from blood. The receptors derive from a man younger than 35 in good health. Each CDR3 is given with its conserved first and last residue. The D gene is left open where the match is weak. Clone sizes are given selectively: once, few, many, or a class where the clone is expanded.

V gene	D gene	J gene	clone size	CDR3 protein	CDR3 DNA
TRBV10-3	NA	TRBJ1-5	NA	CAISDGGQSNQPQHF	TGTGCCATCAGTGATGGTGGACAGAGCAATCAGCCCCAGCATTTT
TRBV9	TRBD1	TRBJ1-4	NA	CASSFQGANNEKLFF	TGTGCCAGCAGCTTCCAGGGGGCGAACAATGAAAAACTGTTTTTT
TRBV29-1	NA	TRBJ1-1	NA	CSVDGGTEAFF	TGCAGCGTCGATGGGGGCACTGAAGCTTTCTTT
TRBV18	NA	TRBJ1-5	few	CASSPRGAYQPQHF	TGTGCCAGCTCACCACGGGGAGCTTATCAGCCCCAGCATTTT
TRBV7-8	NA	TRBJ1-2	NA	CASSLDRGADGYTF	TGTGCCAGCAGCTTAGATCGGGGGGCGGATGGCTACACCTTC
TRBV6-5	NA	TRBJ1-4	NA	CASSYQGQGDEKLFF	TGTGCCAGCAGTTATCAGGGGCAGGGAGACGAAAAACTGTTTTTT
TRBV28	NA	TRBJ1-2	once	CASSSRTYGYTF	TGTGCCAGCAGCTCTCGGACCTATGGCTACACCTTC
TRBV2	NA	TRBJ1-6	NA	CASIPDYNSPLHF	TGTGCCAGCATACCCGACTATAATTCACCCCTCCACTTT
TRBV20-1	NA	TRBJ2-5	NA	CSARGTETQYF	TGCAGTGCTAGAGGCACGGAGACCCAGTACTTC
TRBV10-3	NA	TRBJ2-7	NA	CAISGGVEGPYEQYF	TGTGCCATCAGTGGGGGTGTGGAAGGGCCCTACGAGCAGTACTTC
TRBV10-3	TRBD2	TRBJ2-3	once	CAIDSGITDTQYF	TGTGCCATTGACAGCGGGATTACAGATACGCAGTATTTT
TRBV28	NA	TRBJ1-1	NA	CASSITQGLNTEAFF	TGTGCCAGCAGTATAACCCAGGGGTTAAACACTGAAGCTTTCTTT
TRBV5-1	NA	TRBJ1-1	NA	CASSLEFSGGGTEAFF	TGCGCCAGCAGCTTGGAGTTTTCCGGGGGAGGCACTGAAGCTTTCTTT
TRBV4-3	NA	TRBJ2-2	NA	CASSQGLAWELFF	TGCGCCAGCAGCCAAGGGCTAGCCTGGGAGCTGTTTTTT
TRBV5-1	TRBD1	TRBJ1-1	NA	CASSLEPGTGARTEAFF	TGCGCCAGCAGCTTGGAACCCGGGACAGGGGCGCGCACTGAAGCTTTCTTT
TRBV6-1	NA	TRBJ1-4	NA	CASSDSTASGREKLFF	TGTGCCAGCAGTGATTCTACCGCGAGTGGGCGGGAAAAACTGTTTTTT
TRBV7-6	TRBD2	TRBJ2-7	few	CASSLFDSGSPYEQYF	TGTGCCAGCAGCTTATTTGATAGCGGGAGCCCCTACGAGCAGTACTTC
TRBV9	TRBD2	TRBJ2-5	NA	CASSVSGGALETQYF	TGTGCCAGCAGCGTTAGCGGGGGGGCTTTAGAGACCCAGTACTTC
TRBV6-1	NA	TRBJ2-1	NA	CASSEIGLAAYSEQFF	TGTGCCAGCAGTGAAATAGGGCTAGCCGCGTATTCTGAGCAGTTCTTC
TRBV19	NA	TRBJ2-5	NA	CASSQVTGGPQETQYF	TGTGCCAGTAGCCAAGTGACAGGAGGGCCTCAAGAGACCCAGTACTTC
TRBV28	NA	TRBJ2-7	NA	CASSPSNTNYEQYF	TGTGCCAGCAGTCCCTCTAATACAAATTACGAGCAGTACTTC
TRBV6-6	TRBD1	TRBJ1-6	NA	CASGSTGGSNSPLHF	TGTGCCAGCGGGTCAACAGGGGGCTCAAATTCACCCCTCCACTTT
TRBV18	NA	TRBJ1-2	NA	CASSPRREAGDYGYTF	TGTGCCAGCTCACCACGCCGCGAGGCCGGGGACTATGGCTACACCTTC
TRBV28	NA	TRBJ1-1	NA	CASSFSGGLNTEAFF	TGTGCCAGCAGTTTCTCCGGCGGGCTGAACACTGAAGCTTTCTTT
TRBV4-1	TRBD1	TRBJ1-6	NA	CASSQGDRDSPLHF	TGCGCCAGCAGCCAAGGGGACAGAGATTCACCCCTCCACTTT
TRBV7-9	NA	TRBJ2-2	NA	CASRLREGGELFF	TGTGCCAGCAGACTCCGAGAGGGCGGGGAGCTGTTTTTT